This T cell receptor beta chain was recovered during a study of control samples from healthy donors and cancer patients. About this clone: One end of the junction is discordant with germline, which a read error may explain.

The CDR3 runs to 12 residues. Per the germline V gene, CDR1 is SQVTM and CDR2 is ANQGSEA. Only in-frame clones appear in the TCRdb table, and some are missing; sequencing was by immunoSEQ multiplex PCR. Seen here are about 410,000 clones, around 90% observed once, and the top ten hold about 6.3%. Sequencing was done on a sample of PBMCs. The rearrangement links TRBV29-1 to TRBJ2-3; D is perhaps TRBD2 (6 bases). The clonotype originates from a man aged 35 to 55 with head and neck cancer. The CDR3 bases are TGCAGCGAGATGGGAGGCACAGATACGCCGTATTTT. Its protein is CSEMGGTDTPYF.